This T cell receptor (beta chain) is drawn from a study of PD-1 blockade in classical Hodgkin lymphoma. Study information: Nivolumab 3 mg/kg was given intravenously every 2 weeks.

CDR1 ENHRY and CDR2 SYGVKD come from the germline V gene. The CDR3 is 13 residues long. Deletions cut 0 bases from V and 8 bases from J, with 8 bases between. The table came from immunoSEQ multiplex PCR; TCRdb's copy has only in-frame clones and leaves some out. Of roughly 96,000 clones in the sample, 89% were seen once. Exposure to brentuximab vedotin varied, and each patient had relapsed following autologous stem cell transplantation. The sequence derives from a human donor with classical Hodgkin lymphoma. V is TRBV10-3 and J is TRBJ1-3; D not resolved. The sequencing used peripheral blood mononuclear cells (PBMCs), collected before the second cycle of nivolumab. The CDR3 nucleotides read TGTGCCATCAGTGAGTCGCTTCGGGACACCATATATTTT. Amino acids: CAISESLRDTIYF.